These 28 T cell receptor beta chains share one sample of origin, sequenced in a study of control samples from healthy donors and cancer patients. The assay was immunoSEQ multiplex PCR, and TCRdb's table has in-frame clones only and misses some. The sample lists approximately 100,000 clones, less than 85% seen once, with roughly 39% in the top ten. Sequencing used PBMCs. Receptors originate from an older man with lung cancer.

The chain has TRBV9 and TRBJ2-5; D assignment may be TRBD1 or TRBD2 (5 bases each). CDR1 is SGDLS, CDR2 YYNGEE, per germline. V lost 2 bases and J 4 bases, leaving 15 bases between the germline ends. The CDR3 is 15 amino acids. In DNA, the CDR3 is TGTGCCAGCAGCGTCGGGCTCTCGGGACGAGAGACCCAGTACTTC. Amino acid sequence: CASSVGLSGRETQYF.

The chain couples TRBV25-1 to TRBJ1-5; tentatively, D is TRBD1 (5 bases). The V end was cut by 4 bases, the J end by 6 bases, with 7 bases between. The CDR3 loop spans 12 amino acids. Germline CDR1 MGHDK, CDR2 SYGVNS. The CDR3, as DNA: TGTGCCAGCAGTGTGGGGACTCAGCCCCAGCATTTT. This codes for CASSVGTQPQHF.

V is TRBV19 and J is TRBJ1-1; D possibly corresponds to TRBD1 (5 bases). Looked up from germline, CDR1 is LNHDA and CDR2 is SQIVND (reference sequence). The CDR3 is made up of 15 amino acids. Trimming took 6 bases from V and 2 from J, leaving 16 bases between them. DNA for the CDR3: TGTGCCAGTAGAGCACAGGCTACCCTAAACACTGAAGCTTTCTTT. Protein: CASRAQATLNTEAFF.

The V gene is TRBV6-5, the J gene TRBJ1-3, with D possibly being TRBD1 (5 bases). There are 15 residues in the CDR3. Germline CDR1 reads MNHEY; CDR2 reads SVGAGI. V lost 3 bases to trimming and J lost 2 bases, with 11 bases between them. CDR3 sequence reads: CASSYQGGAGNTIYF. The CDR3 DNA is TGTGCCAGCAGTTATCAGGGAGGCGCTGGAAACACCATATATTTT.

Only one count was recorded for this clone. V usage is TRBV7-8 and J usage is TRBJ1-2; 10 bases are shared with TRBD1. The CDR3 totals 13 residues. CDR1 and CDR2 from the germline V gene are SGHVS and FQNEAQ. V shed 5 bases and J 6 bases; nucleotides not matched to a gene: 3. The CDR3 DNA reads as TGTGCCAGCAGCCGACAGGGGGCGGATGGCTACACCTTC. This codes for CASSRQGADGYTF.

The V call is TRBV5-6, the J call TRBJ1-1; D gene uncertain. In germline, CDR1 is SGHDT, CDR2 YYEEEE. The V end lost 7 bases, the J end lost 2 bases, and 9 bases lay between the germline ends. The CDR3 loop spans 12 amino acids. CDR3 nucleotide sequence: TGTGCCAGCTTCGACACTAACACTGAAGCTTTCTTT. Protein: CASFDTNTEAFF.

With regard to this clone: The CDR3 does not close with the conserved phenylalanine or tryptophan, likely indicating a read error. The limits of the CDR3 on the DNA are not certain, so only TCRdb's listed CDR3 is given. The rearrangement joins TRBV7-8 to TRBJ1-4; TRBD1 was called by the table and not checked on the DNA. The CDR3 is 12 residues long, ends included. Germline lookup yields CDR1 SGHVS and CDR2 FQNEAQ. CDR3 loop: CASSPRAGGTPR.

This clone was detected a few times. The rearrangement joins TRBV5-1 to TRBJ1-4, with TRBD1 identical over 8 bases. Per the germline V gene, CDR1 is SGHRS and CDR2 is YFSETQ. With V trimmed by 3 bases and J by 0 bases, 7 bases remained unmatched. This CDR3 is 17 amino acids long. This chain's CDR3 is CASSYGQGRATNEKLFF. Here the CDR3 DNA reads TGCGCCAGCAGCTATGGACAGGGCCGAGCAACTAATGAAAAACTGTTTTTT. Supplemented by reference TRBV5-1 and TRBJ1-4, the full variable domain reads KAGVTQTPRYLIKTRGQQVTLSCSPISGHRSVSWYQQTPGQGLQFLFEYFSETQRNKGNFPGRFSGRQFSNSRSEMNVSTLELGDSALYLCASSYGQGRATNEKLFFGSGTQLSVL.

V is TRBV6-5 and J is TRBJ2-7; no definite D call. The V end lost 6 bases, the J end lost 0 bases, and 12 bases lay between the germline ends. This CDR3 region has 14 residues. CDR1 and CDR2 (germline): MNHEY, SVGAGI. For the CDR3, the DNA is TGTGCCAGCAGCAACCTTCCGAGCTCCTACGAGCAGTACTTC. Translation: CASSNLPSSYEQYF.

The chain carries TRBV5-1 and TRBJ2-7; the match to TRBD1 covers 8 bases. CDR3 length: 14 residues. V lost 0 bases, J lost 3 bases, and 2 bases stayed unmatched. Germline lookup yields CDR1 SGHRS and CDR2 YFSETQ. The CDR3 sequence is CASSLGQGFYEQYF. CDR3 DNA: TGCGCCAGCAGCTTGGGACAGGGGTTCTACGAGCAGTACTTC.

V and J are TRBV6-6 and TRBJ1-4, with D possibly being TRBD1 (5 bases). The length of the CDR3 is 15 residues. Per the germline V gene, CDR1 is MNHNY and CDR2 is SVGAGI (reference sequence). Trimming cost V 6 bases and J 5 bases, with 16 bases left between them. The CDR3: CASSTGGAQNEKLFF. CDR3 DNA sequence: TGTGCCAGCAGCACAGGAGGGGCCCAAAATGAAAAACTGTTTTTT.

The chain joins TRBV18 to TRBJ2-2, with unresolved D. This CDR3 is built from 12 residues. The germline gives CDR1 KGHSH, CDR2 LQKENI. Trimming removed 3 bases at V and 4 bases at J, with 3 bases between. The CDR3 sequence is CASSPFTGELFF. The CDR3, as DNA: TGTGCCAGCTCACCTTTCACCGGGGAGCTGTTTTTT. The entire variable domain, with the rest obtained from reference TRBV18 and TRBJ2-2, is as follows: NAGVMQNPRHLVRRRGQEARLRCSPMKGHSHVYWYRQLPEEGLKFMVYLQKENIIDESGMPKERFSAEFPKEGPSILRIQQVVRGDSAAYFCASSPFTGELFFGEGSRLTVL.

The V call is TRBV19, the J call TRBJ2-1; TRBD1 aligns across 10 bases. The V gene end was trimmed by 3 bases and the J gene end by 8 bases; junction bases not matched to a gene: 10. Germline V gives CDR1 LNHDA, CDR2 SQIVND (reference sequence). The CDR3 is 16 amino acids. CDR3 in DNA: TGTGCCAGTAGTATTGAGACAGGGGGCATAAGGGATGAGCAGTTCTTC. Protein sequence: CASSIETGGIRDEQFF.

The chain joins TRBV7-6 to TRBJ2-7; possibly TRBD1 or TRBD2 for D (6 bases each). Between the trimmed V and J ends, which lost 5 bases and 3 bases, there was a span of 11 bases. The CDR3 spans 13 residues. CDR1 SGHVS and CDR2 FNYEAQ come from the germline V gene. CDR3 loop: CASSHRGDYEQYF. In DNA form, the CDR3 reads TGTGCCAGCAGCCATAGGGGGGACTACGAGCAGTACTTC.

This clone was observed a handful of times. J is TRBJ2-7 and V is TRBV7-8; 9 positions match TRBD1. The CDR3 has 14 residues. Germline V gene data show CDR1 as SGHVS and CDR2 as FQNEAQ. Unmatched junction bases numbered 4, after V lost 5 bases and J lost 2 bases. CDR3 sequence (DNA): TGTGCCAGCAGCATGGGACAGGGAGCCTACGAGCAGTACTTC. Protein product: CASSMGQGAYEQYF.

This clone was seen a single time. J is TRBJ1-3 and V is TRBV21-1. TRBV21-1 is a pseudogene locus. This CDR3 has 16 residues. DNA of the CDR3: TGTGCCAGCCCGGCATATCGAATTTCTGCTGGAAACACCATATATTTT. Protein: CASPAYRISAGNTIYF.

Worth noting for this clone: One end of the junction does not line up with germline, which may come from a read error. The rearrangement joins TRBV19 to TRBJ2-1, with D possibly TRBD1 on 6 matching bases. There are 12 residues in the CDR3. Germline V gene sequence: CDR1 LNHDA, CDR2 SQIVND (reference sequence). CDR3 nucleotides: TGTACCAGGGGAATCCATCACAATGAGCAGTTCTTC. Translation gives CTRGIHHNEQFF.

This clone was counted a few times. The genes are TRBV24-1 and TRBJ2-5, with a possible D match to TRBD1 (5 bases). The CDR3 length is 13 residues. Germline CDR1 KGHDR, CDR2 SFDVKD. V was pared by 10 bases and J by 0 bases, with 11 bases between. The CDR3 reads CATADSYQETQYF. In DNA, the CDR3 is TGTGCCACGGCAGACAGCTACCAAGAGACCCAGTACTTC.

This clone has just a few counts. The CDR3 nucleotides are TGTGCCAGCAGCTCGGACAGGGGGACCTACGAGCAGTACTTC. Its protein is CASSSDRGTYEQYF. The chain carries TRBV13 and TRBJ2-7; 10 bases are a match to TRBD1. CDR3 length: 14 amino acids. Germline CDR1 and CDR2: PRHDT and FYEKMQ (reference sequence). Trimming at V came to 4 bases and at J to 2 bases, leaving 2 bases not matched to a gene.

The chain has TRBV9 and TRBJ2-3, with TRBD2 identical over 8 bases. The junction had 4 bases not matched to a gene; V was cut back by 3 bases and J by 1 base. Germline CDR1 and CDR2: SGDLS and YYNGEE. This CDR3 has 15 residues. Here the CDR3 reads CASSASGGGTDTQYF. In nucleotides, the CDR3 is TGTGCCAGCAGCGCGAGCGGGGGCGGCACAGATACGCAGTATTTT.

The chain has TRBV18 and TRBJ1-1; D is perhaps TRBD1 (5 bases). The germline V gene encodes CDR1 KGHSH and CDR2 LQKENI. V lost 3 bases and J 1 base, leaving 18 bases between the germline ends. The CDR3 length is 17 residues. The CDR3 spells CASSPNEIGTGNTEAFF. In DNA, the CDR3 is TGTGCCAGCTCACCCAACGAGATAGGGACGGGGAACACTGAAGCTTTCTTT.

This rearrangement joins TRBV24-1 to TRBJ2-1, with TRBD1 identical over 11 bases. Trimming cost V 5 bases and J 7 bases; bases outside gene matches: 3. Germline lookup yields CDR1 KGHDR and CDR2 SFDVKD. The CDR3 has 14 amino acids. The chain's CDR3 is CATSGTGGKNEQFF. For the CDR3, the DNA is TGTGCCACCAGTGGGACAGGGGGCAAGAATGAGCAGTTCTTC.

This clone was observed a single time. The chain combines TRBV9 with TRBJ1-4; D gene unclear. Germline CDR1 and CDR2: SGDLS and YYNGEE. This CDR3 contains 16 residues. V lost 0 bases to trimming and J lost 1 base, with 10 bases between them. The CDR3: CASSVGGRLTNEKLFF. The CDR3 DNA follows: TGTGCCAGCAGCGTAGGCGGCAGACTAACTAATGAAAAACTGTTTTTT. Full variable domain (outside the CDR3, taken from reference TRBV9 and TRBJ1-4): DSGVTQTPKHLITATGQRVTLRCSPRSGDLSVYWYQQSLDQGLQFLIQYYNGEERAKGNILERFSAQQFPDLHSELNLSSLELGDSALYFCASSVGGRLTNEKLFFGSGTQLSVL.

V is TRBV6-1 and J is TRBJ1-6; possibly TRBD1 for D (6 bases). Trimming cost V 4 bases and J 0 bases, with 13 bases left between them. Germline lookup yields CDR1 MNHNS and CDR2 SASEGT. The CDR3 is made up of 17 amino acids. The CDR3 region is CASSGTASASYNSPLHF. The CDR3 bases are TGTGCCAGCAGTGGGACAGCCTCGGCCTCCTATAATTCACCCCTCCACTTT.

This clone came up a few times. The CDR3 region has the DNA TGCGCCATTCCGGGCTTAACAGGGGCGTTTCAGCCCCAGCATTTT. The encoded protein is CAIPGLTGAFQPQHF. The V call is TRBV5-1, the J call TRBJ1-5; TRBD1 matches at 7 bases. Germline V gives CDR1 SGHRS, CDR2 YFSETQ. V shed 9 bases and J 6 bases; nucleotides not matched to a gene: 15. The CDR3 runs to 15 residues.

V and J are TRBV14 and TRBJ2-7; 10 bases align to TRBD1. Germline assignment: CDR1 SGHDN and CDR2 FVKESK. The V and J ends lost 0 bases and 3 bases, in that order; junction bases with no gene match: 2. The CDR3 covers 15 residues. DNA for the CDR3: TGTGCCAGCAGCCAAGACGGGACAGGGGTCTACGAGCAGTACTTC. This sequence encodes CASSQDGTGVYEQYF.

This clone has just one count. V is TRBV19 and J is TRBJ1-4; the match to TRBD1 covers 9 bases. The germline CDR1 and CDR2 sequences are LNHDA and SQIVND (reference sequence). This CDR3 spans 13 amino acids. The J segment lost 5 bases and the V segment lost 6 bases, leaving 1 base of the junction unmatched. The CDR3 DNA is TGTGCCAGTAGACAGGGGGCAAATGAAAAACTGTTTTTT. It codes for CASRQGANEKLFF.

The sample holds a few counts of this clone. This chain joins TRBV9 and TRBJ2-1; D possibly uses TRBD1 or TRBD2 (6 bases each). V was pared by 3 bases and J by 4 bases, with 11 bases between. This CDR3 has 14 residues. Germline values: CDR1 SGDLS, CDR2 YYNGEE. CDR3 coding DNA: TGTGCCAGCAGCGGAGGGGGGTCTTACAATGAGCAGTTCTTC. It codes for CASSGGGSYNEQFF. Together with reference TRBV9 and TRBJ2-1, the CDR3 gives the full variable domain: DSGVTQTPKHLITATGQRVTLRCSPRSGDLSVYWYQQSLDQGLQFLIQYYNGEERAKGNILERFSAQQFPDLHSELNLSSLELGDSALYFCASSGGGSYNEQFFGPGTRLTVL.